A single sample is the source of the 20 T cell receptor beta chains below, sequenced in a study of PD-1 blockade in mismatch repair-deficient tumors (dated by TCRdb to the late 2010s). Library preparation used the immunoSEQ multiplex PCR assay. The table comes from immuneACCESS by way of TCRdb, which keeps in-frame sequences with V and J called. Part of the clones is missing from these tables; in studies checked, under half for an unresolved V gene and the rest for unknown reasons. For this sample the table gives about 100,000 clones, of which under 90% were detected only once. The biggest ten clones account for about 6.3% of the sample. This specimen consisted of peripheral blood, obtained 30 to 36 weeks after starting pembrolizumab. These receptors all come from an adult with mismatch repair-deficient cancer.

The chain carries TRBV5-1 and TRBJ1-1, with 8 bases that match TRBD1. CDR3 length: 18 amino acids. Germline trimming cut 3 bases from V and 1 base from J; bases unmatched to any gene: 14. The germline CDR1 and CDR2 sequences are SGHRS and YFSETQ. The CDR3 nucleotides are TGCGCCAGCAGCTCCGGACAGGGAAGAAAGGAATGGAACACTGAAGCTTTCTTT. Its translation is CASSSGQGRKEWNTEAFF.

The V gene is TRBV9, the J gene TRBJ1-3; TRBD1 might be the D (5 bases). In germline, CDR1 is SGDLS, CDR2 YYNGEE. This CDR3 has 17 residues. V dropped 3 bases and J dropped 0 bases, with 16 bases sitting between them. CDR3 sequence reads: CASSGNLQENSGNTIYF. DNA for the CDR3: TGTGCCAGCAGCGGGAACTTACAGGAAAACTCTGGAAACACCATATATTTT.

This chain joins TRBV7-2 and TRBJ2-1; the match to TRBD2 covers 8 bases. The CDR3 is 16 residues long. V gave up 4 bases and J gave up 5 bases; unmatched junction bases: 10. Germline V gene data show CDR1 as SGHTA and CDR2 as FQGNSA. The chain's CDR3 is CASSSNSGTKNNEQFF. The DNA for the CDR3 is TGTGCCAGCAGCTCCAATAGCGGGACCAAAAACAATGAGCAGTTCTTC.

The chain couples TRBV11-2 to TRBJ1-2; D possibly corresponds to TRBD1 (6 bases). Germline V gene lookup returns CDR1 SGHAT and CDR2 FQNNGV. Trimming took 2 bases from V and 7 from J, leaving 23 bases between them. The CDR3 is 17 residues long. The CDR3 spells CASSLSFRAGVSSGYTF. The DNA of the CDR3 is TGTGCCAGCAGCTTAAGTTTCCGGGCAGGGGTAAGCTCTGGCTACACCTTC.

This chain joins TRBV4-1 and TRBJ2-1; 8 bases agree with TRBD2. This CDR3 is 16 amino acids long. V was pared by 5 bases and J by 8 bases, with 14 bases of the junction left unmatched. Germline-derived CDR1 and CDR2 are MGHRA and YSYEKL. The DNA for the CDR3 is TGCGCCAGCAGCAAACCCGGGACTAGGGTCCACTATGAGCAGTTCTTC. Its protein product is CASSKPGTRVHYEQFF.

In the case of this clone: Other DNA sequences from this sample encode an identical CDR3 as well. This sequence joins TRBV18 and TRBJ2-5; D is ambiguous. CDR1 is KGHSH and CDR2 is LQKENI in the germline V gene. The CDR3 extends over 12 amino acids. The germline V and J ends were trimmed by 3 bases and 1 base, with 3 bases remaining between them. The CDR3 coding sequence is TGTGCCAGCTCACCGACCCAAGAGACCCAGTACTTC. Translated, it gives CASSPTQETQYF. The entire variable domain, with the rest obtained from reference TRBV18 and TRBJ2-5, is as follows: NAGVMQNPRHLVRRRGQEARLRCSPMKGHSHVYWYRQLPEEGLKFMVYLQKENIIDESGMPKERFSAEFPKEGPSILRIQQVVRGDSAAYFCASSPTQETQYFGPGTRLLVL.

The chain links TRBV11-3 to TRBJ2-3, with 16 bases identical to TRBD2. CDR1 is SGHNT, CDR2 YENEEA, per germline. The CDR3 is 16 residues long. V lost 6 bases, J lost 4 bases, and 4 bases stayed unmatched. The CDR3 loop reads CASRGTSGRAPDTQYF. For the CDR3, the DNA is TGTGCCAGCAGGGGGACTAGCGGGAGGGCCCCAGATACGCAGTATTTT. The full variable domain, rest sourced from reference TRBV11-3 and TRBJ2-3, is EAGVVQSPRYKIIEKKQPVAFWCNPISGHNTLYWYLQNLGQGPELLIRYENEEAVDDSQLPKDRFSAERLKGVDSTLKIQPAELGDSAVYLCASRGTSGRAPDTQYFGPGTRLTVL.

The chain combines TRBV7-3 with TRBJ2-3; 9 bases are a match to TRBD2. Germline CDR1 SGHTA, CDR2 FQGTGA. The V gene end was trimmed by 3 bases and the J gene end by 4 bases; junction bases not matched to a gene: 8. This CDR3 is 16 amino acids long. This chain's CDR3 is CASSFSGSPSPDTQYF. The DNA of the CDR3 is TGTGCCAGCAGCTTTAGCGGGAGTCCCTCCCCAGATACGCAGTATTTT.

The chain joins TRBV15 to TRBJ1-2; D may be TRBD1 (5 bases). This CDR3 contains 19 residues. CDR1 and CDR2 from the germline V gene are LNHNV and YYDKDF (reference sequence). Trimming left V 3 bases short and J 2 bases short, with 25 bases between. The DNA for the CDR3 is TGTGCCACCAGCAGGGTAGATCCCGGGACCTCTTTCAGAAACTATGGCTACACCTTC. Translation: CATSRVDPGTSFRNYGYTF. The variable domain in full, with the rest retrieved from reference TRBV15 and TRBJ1-2, is DAMVIQNPRYQVTQFGKPVTLSCSQTLNHNVMYWYQQKSSQAPKLLFHYYDKDFNNEADTPDNFQSRRPNTSFCFLDIRSPGLGDTAMYLCATSRVDPGTSFRNYGYTFGSGTRLTVV.

The CDR3 loop is CASSSMGQENTEAFF. CDR3 nucleotide sequence: TGCGCCAGCAGCTCCATGGGGCAGGAAAACACTGAAGCTTTCTTT. The chain carries TRBV5-1 and TRBJ1-1; D is perhaps TRBD1 (5 bases). CDR1 and CDR2 from the germline V gene are SGHRS and YFSETQ. The CDR3 consists of 15 residues. V lost 3 bases and J 2 bases, leaving 14 bases between the germline ends.

CDR3 DNA: TGTGCCAGTAGCATACAGGGGGCTAACACTGAAGCTTTCTTT. Amino acids: CASSIQGANTEAFF. V usage is TRBV19 and J usage is TRBJ1-1; TRBD1 agrees at 9 bases. Germline V gene lookup returns CDR1 LNHDA and CDR2 SQIVND (reference sequence). CDR3 length: 14 residues. The V gene end was trimmed by 6 bases and the J gene end by 2 bases; junction bases not matched to a gene: 4.

The chain combines TRBV7-3 with TRBJ2-5; TRBD2 agrees at 8 bases. The CDR3 runs 16 residues. Losses at the gene ends were 0 bases for V and 5 bases for J; bases not matched to a gene: 8. Looked up from germline, CDR1 is SGHTA and CDR2 is FQGTGA. CDR3 bases: TGTGCCAGCAGCTTAACTCGGACTAGCAGTGCGGAGACCCAGTACTTC. Translated: CASSLTRTSSAETQYF.

This clone was observed a handful of times. This sequence joins TRBV6-5 and TRBJ2-7, with D maybe TRBD1 (6 bases). Germline CDR1 and CDR2: MNHEY and SVGAGI. This CDR3 is 15 amino acids long. The V gene lost 3 bases and the J gene lost 6 bases, with 18 bases spanning the gap. As DNA, the CDR3 is TGTGCCAGCAGTTATCAGGGGACCCTCCCGACCGAGCAGTACTTC. This gives the protein CASSYQGTLPTEQYF.

The chain links TRBV25-1 to TRBJ2-2; no reliable D call. V dropped 2 bases and J dropped 5 bases, with 15 bases sitting between them. This CDR3 is built from 16 residues. Looked up from germline, CDR1 is MGHDK and CDR2 is SYGVNS. The CDR3 sequence is CASSEPRTVGTGELFF. The CDR3 coding sequence is TGTGCCAGCAGTGAACCTCGAACGGTAGGAACCGGGGAGCTGTTTTTT. The entire variable domain, with the rest obtained from reference TRBV25-1 and TRBJ2-2, is as follows: EADIYQTPRYLVIGTGKKITLECSQTMGHDKMYWYQQDPGMELHLIHYSYGVNSTEKGDLSSESTVSRIRTEHFPLTLESARPSHTSQYLCASSEPRTVGTGELFFGEGSRLTVL.

This rearrangement joins TRBV19 to TRBJ2-6, with D perhaps matching TRBD1 (5 bases). The germline gives CDR1 LNHDA, CDR2 SQIVND (reference sequence). The ends were cut back, 2 bases at V and 0 bases at J, with 14 bases in the middle. CDR3 length: 18 amino acids. In DNA, the CDR3 is TGTGCCAGTAGTATAAGGACACAAACCGTCTCTGGGGCCAACGTCCTGACTTTC. It encodes CASSIRTQTVSGANVLTF.

This clone was counted only a few times. V usage is TRBV5-6 and J usage is TRBJ1-1; D perhaps matches TRBD1 (6 bases). The CDR3 runs 13 residues. CDR1 is SGHDT and CDR2 is YYEEEE in the germline V gene. The V and J ends lost 4 bases and 3 bases respectively, with 10 bases between them. The CDR3 here is CASSLQGHTEAFF. The CDR3 bases are TGTGCCAGCAGCCTGCAGGGGCACACTGAAGCTTTCTTT.

The chain joins TRBV19 to TRBJ1-2, with a tentative D call TRBD1 (5 bases). From germline, CDR1 is LNHDA and CDR2 SQIVND (reference sequence). This CDR3 comprises 17 residues. The ends were cut back, 6 bases at V and 0 bases at J, with 20 bases in the middle. The CDR3 sequence is CASSPGPGGDPNYGYTF. CDR3 nucleotide sequence: TGTGCCAGTAGCCCCGGTCCCGGGGGTGATCCTAACTATGGCTACACCTTC.

A few counts support this clone. The rearrangement joins TRBV19 to TRBJ2-7; D is possibly TRBD1 (5 bases). V lost 5 bases to trimming and J lost 1 base, with 12 bases between them. The CDR3 loop spans 14 amino acids. Germline V gene sequence: CDR1 LNHDA, CDR2 SQIVND (reference sequence). CDR3 in amino acids: CASSLQDKSYEQYF. CDR3 nucleotides: TGTGCCAGTAGTTTACAGGATAAATCCTACGAGCAGTACTTC.

The chain couples TRBV2 to TRBJ2-3; the D gene is possibly TRBD2 (6 bases). Germline V CDR1 and CDR2: SNHLY, FYNNEI. This CDR3 comprises 13 residues. Trimming removed 6 bases from V and 1 base from J, with 8 bases in between. The CDR3 sequence: CASRPGGTDTQYF. DNA of the CDR3: TGTGCCAGCAGGCCGGGAGGCACAGATACGCAGTATTTT.

This clone showed up just a few times. The rearrangement joins TRBV5-4 to TRBJ1-4; maybe TRBD1 (6 bases). The V end was cut by 0 bases, the J end by 8 bases, with 17 bases between. The CDR3 length is 16 residues. The germline V gene encodes CDR1 SGHNT and CDR2 YYREEE (reference sequence). The chain's CDR3 is CASSLAPRGSGEKLFF. The CDR3 bases are TGTGCCAGCAGCTTGGCCCCCAGGGGATCAGGAGAAAAACTGTTTTTT.